The 30 T cell receptor beta chains reported below all come from one sample, sequenced in a study of blood T cell repertoires in COVID-19 (dated by TCRdb to 2019 to 2021). Libraries were prepared through the immunoSEQ multiplex PCR assay. TCRdb mirrors the immuneACCESS table, restricted to in-frame sequences. Some clones are absent from its copies; in checked studies, under half trace to an unresolved V gene, and the reason for the others is unknown. This sample gives approximately 96,000 clones in total; roughly nine tenths of them show up just once. The ten top clones hold more than 1.5% of the sample. Sequenced sample: peripheral blood. These receptors came from a man aged 55 to 70 with acute or convalescent COVID-19.

The chain is built from TRBV2 and TRBJ2-7; TRBD2 aligns across 8 bases. With 4 bases clipped from V and 2 bases from J, the junction kept 7 bases outside the gene matches. The CDR3 length is 15 residues. CDR1 and CDR2 (germline): SNHLY, FYNNEI. The CDR3 bases are TGTGCCAGCAGTGGAGGGACTAGGAGTCCCTACGAGCAGTACTTC. This translates into CASSGGTRSPYEQYF.

The J gene is TRBJ2-5, the V gene TRBV21-1; the table assigns TRBD2, which was not confirmed against the DNA. TRBV21-1 is an annotated pseudogene. This CDR3 has 20 residues. CDR3 in amino acids: CASSKVEGLKREGPQETQYF. The CDR3 DNA reads as TGTGCCAGCAGCAAAGTGGAGGGTCTAAAGCGGGAGGGCCCCCAAGAGACCCAGTACTTC.

DNA of the CDR3: TGCAGCATATCCGGACTAGCGGGAGTAACAGATACGCAGTATTTT. It yields the protein CSISGLAGVTDTQYF. V usage is TRBV29-1 and J usage is TRBJ2-3; 13 bases are a match to TRBD2. This CDR3 region has 15 residues. V was pared by 8 bases and J by 3 bases, with 8 bases of the junction left unmatched. From germline, CDR1 is SQVTM and CDR2 ANQGSEA.

J is TRBJ2-1 and V is TRBV6-6, with D tentatively TRBD2 (5 bases). V was shortened by 8 bases and J by 4 bases, with 12 bases between the two germline ends. Germline V gene lookup returns CDR1 MNHNY and CDR2 SVGAGI (reference sequence). This CDR3 has 13 amino acids. CDR3 in DNA: TGTGCCAGCCAAGGCGGGCAGTACAATGAGCAGTTCTTC. Its protein is CASQGGQYNEQFF.

V usage is TRBV20-1 and J usage is TRBJ2-7; possibly TRBD1 for D (6 bases). V lost 3 bases to trimming and J lost 2 bases, with 14 bases between them. The CDR3 contains 14 residues. CDR1 is DFQATT and CDR2 is SNEGSKA in the germline V gene (reference sequence). The DNA of the CDR3 is TGCAGTGCTAGTATCCCAGGGGACCCCTACGAGCAGTACTTC. Translation: CSASIPGDPYEQYF.

The CDR3 spells CATSRPGGVQPQHF. The CDR3 DNA is TGTGCCACCAGCAGACCAGGAGGGGTTCAGCCCCAGCATTTT. The gene calls are TRBV15 and TRBJ1-5, with D perhaps matching TRBD1 (5 bases). V was pared by 2 bases and J by 6 bases, with 11 bases between. The germline gives CDR1 LNHNV, CDR2 YYDKDF (reference sequence). The CDR3 runs to 14 residues.

This rearrangement joins TRBV7-2 to TRBJ1-1, with 7 bases lining up with TRBD1. J gave up 4 bases and V 4 bases, and 6 bases lay outside the gene matches. The CDR3 is made up of 14 amino acids. The germline V gene has CDR1 SGHTA and CDR2 FQGNSA. The CDR3, as DNA: TGTGCCAGCAGCTCTAGGGGGCTAAGCACTGAAGCTTTCTTT. Its translation is CASSSRGLSTEAFF.

The chain is built from TRBV7-8 and TRBJ2-7; 9 nucleotides agree with TRBD1. Germline V lookup: CDR1 SGHVS, CDR2 FQNEAQ. The CDR3 consists of 14 residues. The J segment lost 3 bases and the V segment lost 1 base, leaving 1 base of the junction unmatched. For the CDR3, the DNA is TGTGCCAGCAGCTTAGGGGGACAGGGCTACGAGCAGTACTTC. Translating it yields CASSLGGQGYEQYF.

V gene TRBV4-1 combines with J gene TRBJ2-5; D is possibly TRBD1 (6 bases). The CDR3 loop spans 17 amino acids. Germline CDR1 is MGHRA and CDR2 is YSYEKL. V was trimmed by 0 bases and J by 1 base, leaving 15 bases between them. This CDR3 is CASSQEWQGNLQETQYF. CDR3 nucleotide sequence: TGCGCCAGCAGCCAAGAATGGCAGGGGAACCTCCAAGAGACCCAGTACTTC.

The chain recombines TRBV4-2 with TRBJ2-3; the D gene is possibly TRBD2 (6 bases). CDR1 and CDR2 from the germline V gene are LGHNA and YNFKEQ. V lost 2 bases to trimming and J lost 3 bases, with 24 bases between them. This CDR3 is 19 amino acids long. The CDR3 sequence: CASSQSPQAETRETDTQYF. The CDR3 DNA is TGTGCCAGCAGCCAATCTCCCCAGGCGGAGACTAGAGAGACAGATACGCAGTATTTT.

CDR3: CASSLSLGTSGASTGYEQYF. The DNA of the CDR3 is TGTGCCAGCAGTTTATCTCTCGGGACTAGCGGAGCCTCTACTGGGTACGAGCAGTACTTC. The chain recombines TRBV28 with TRBJ2-7; 11 bases fit TRBD2. The CDR3 length is 20 residues. Germline CDR1 reads MDHEN; CDR2 reads SYDVKM. V dropped 1 base and J dropped 4; count of bases not matched to a gene: 18.

This chain joins TRBV27 and TRBJ1-1; the D is unclear. The germline V gene has CDR1 MNHEY and CDR2 SMNVEV (reference sequence). With 5 bases removed from V and 2 bases from J, the gap between germline ends came to 9 bases. This CDR3 is built from 13 residues. This chain's CDR3 is CASSPHINTEAFF. In DNA form, the CDR3 reads TGTGCCAGCAGTCCCCACATAAACACTGAAGCTTTCTTT.

This clone was seen only a few times. The chain has TRBV3-1 (or the pseudogene TRBV3-2) and TRBJ1-1; D is possibly TRBD1 (5 bases). The CDR3 extends over 14 amino acids. The ends were cut back, 0 bases at V and 2 bases at J, with 7 bases in the middle. CDR1 LGHDT and CDR2 YNNKEL come from the germline V gene (reference sequence). The CDR3 loop is CASSQETVNTEAFF. CDR3 nucleotides: TGTGCCAGCAGCCAAGAGACAGTTAACACTGAAGCTTTCTTT.

The V call is TRBV24-1, the J call TRBJ1-3, with TRBD1 matching over 8 bases. CDR1 is KGHDR, CDR2 SFDVKD, per germline. V trimming: 5 bases; J trimming: 0 bases; junction bases outside the gene matches: 8. The CDR3 has 17 amino acids. The CDR3 DNA reads TGTGCCACCAGTGGCCCTGGGACAGGCACCTCTGGAAACACCATATATTTT. It specifies CATSGPGTGTSGNTIYF.

This clone has just one count. The chain links TRBV28 to TRBJ1-1; D gene uncertain. Germline-derived CDR1 and CDR2 are MDHEN and SYDVKM. This CDR3 comprises 15 residues. Trimming removed 1 base from V and 1 base from J, with 10 bases in between. CDR3 amino acids: CASSLFLAQNTEAFF. The CDR3 DNA reads TGTGCCAGCAGTTTATTCTTAGCCCAGAACACTGAAGCTTTCTTT.

This chain links TRBV9 with TRBJ1-4, with unresolved D. CDR3 length equals 14 residues. V lost 3 bases, J lost 3 bases, and 9 bases lay in between. Germline V gene data show CDR1 as SGDLS and CDR2 as YYNGEE. The CDR3 nucleotides read TGTGCCAGCAGCGACCGGGAGTCTAATGAAAAACTGTTTTTT. It translates to CASSDRESNEKLFF.

This clone was found once. The chain recombines TRBV5-6 with TRBJ1-2; a weak D match, TRBD1 (6 bases). This CDR3 has 13 residues. Trimming pared 0 bases from V and 5 bases from J, leaving 8 bases between. Germline loops: CDR1 SGHDT, CDR2 YYEEEE. This CDR3 reads CASSLGTGYGYTF. The CDR3 DNA reads as TGTGCCAGCAGCTTGGGAACAGGGTATGGCTACACCTTC.

The chain combines TRBV5-1 with TRBJ1-6; 9 bases agree with TRBD1. Germline CDR1 SGHRS, CDR2 YFSETQ. CDR3 length: 15 amino acids. J gave up 10 bases and V 2 bases, and 7 bases lay outside the gene matches. The DNA for the CDR3 is TGCGCCAGCAGCTTTGAACAGGGGGCTTACTCACCCCTCCACTTT. It specifies CASSFEQGAYSPLHF.

This chain joins TRBV7-2 and TRBJ2-3; TRBD1 is a possible D gene (6 bases). Trimming cost V 5 bases and J 2 bases, with 14 bases left between them. The length of the CDR3 is 15 residues. Germline-derived CDR1 and CDR2 are SGHTA and FQGNSA. The CDR3 spells CASSKGQIYTDTQYF. CDR3 DNA sequence: TGTGCCAGCAGCAAAGGACAGATTTACACAGATACGCAGTATTTT.

The genes are TRBV19 and TRBJ1-6; no firm D call. V was trimmed by 8 bases and J by 6 bases, leaving 17 bases between them. CDR3 length equals 15 residues. Germline assignment: CDR1 LNHDA and CDR2 SQIVND (reference sequence). The CDR3 DNA is TGTGCCAGTCGGTCGGGGAACCATCCTAATTCACCCCTCCACTTT. Protein product: CASRSGNHPNSPLHF.

The gene calls are TRBV20-1 and TRBJ2-3; weak D call: TRBD2 (5 bases). The V gene lost 3 bases and the J gene lost 4 bases, with 14 bases spanning the gap. This CDR3 has 14 amino acids. CDR1 DFQATT and CDR2 SNEGSKA come from the germline V gene (reference sequence). Here the CDR3 DNA reads TGCAGTGCTAGTGGAGGCACCAAACCAGATACGCAGTATTTT. Translating gives CSASGGTKPDTQYF.

The CDR3 DNA reads as TGTGCCAGCAGCCAAGATGAGGGAGGGACTAGCCCCGATTGGGACAAAGAGACCCAGTACTTC. The encoded protein is CASSQDEGGTSPDWDKETQYF. The V and J genes are TRBV3-1 (or the pseudogene TRBV3-2) and TRBJ2-5, with 9 positions matching TRBD2. The CDR3 runs to 21 residues. In germline, CDR1 is LGHDT, CDR2 YNNKEL (reference sequence). Trimming cost V 0 bases and J 3 bases; bases outside gene matches: 20.

This CDR3 reads CASSQAPSGGLGYEQYF. The CDR3 DNA sequence: TGCGCCAGCAGCCAAGCCCCTTCAGGGGGCCTCGGCTACGAGCAGTACTTC. The chain couples TRBV4-3 to TRBJ2-7, with 8 bases identical to TRBD1. Germline V gene sequence: CDR1 LGHNA, CDR2 YSLEER. The J segment lost 3 bases and the V segment lost 1 base, leaving 11 bases of the junction unmatched. The CDR3 loop spans 17 amino acids.

This rearrangement joins TRBV10-1 to TRBJ2-2; D perhaps matches TRBD1 (6 bases). CDR1 is WNHNN, CDR2 SYGVQD, per germline (reference sequence). This CDR3 comprises 13 residues. The ends were cut back, 3 bases at V and 6 bases at J, with 8 bases in the middle. CDR3 bases: TGCGCCAGCAGTGATACAGGGTCCGGGGAGCTGTTTTTT. Translating it yields CASSDTGSGELFF.

The chain joins TRBV11-3 to TRBJ1-4; D may be TRBD1 (6 bases). Germline V gene lookup returns CDR1 SGHNT and CDR2 YENEEA. V lost 3 bases and J 5 bases, leaving 16 bases between the germline ends. The CDR3 totals 16 residues. The CDR3 DNA sequence: TGTGCCAGCAGCTTCGACGGGGCAGGGGTGAATGAAAAACTGTTTTTT. Encoded protein: CASSFDGAGVNEKLFF.

The chain joins TRBV15 to TRBJ2-3, with D perhaps matching TRBD2 (6 bases). The CDR3 loop spans 17 amino acids. Trimming stripped 5 bases from V and 3 bases from J, with 21 bases between. Per the germline V gene, CDR1 is LNHNV and CDR2 is YYDKDF (reference sequence). The CDR3 nucleotides are TGTGCCACCAGCCAGGGAGACGGCGGGGTTTATACAGATACGCAGTATTTT. As protein: CATSQGDGGVYTDTQYF.

This rearrangement joins TRBV19 to TRBJ2-3; 9 bases line up with TRBD1. The CDR3 runs to 14 residues. After removal of 5 bases from V and 6 bases from J, the junction contained 6 bases not matched to a gene. Germline V gene sequence: CDR1 LNHDA, CDR2 SQIVND (reference sequence). The CDR3 loop is CASSVRDRVDTQYF. The CDR3 region has the DNA TGTGCCAGTAGTGTCCGGGACAGGGTTGATACGCAGTATTTT.

This rearrangement joins TRBV2 to TRBJ2-3; 7 bases are a match to TRBD1. The CDR3 has 15 residues. V shed 5 bases, J shed 8 bases, and the junction held 13 bases outside the gene matches. The V gene's germline CDR1 is SNHLY and CDR2 FYNNEI. CDR3 DNA sequence: TGTGCCAGCAGTCCAAGACAGGGTGTCTACGGTACGCAGTATTTT. Its translation is CASSPRQGVYGTQYF.

This sequence joins TRBV5-6 and TRBJ2-2; 9 positions agree with TRBD2. Per the germline V gene, CDR1 is SGHDT and CDR2 is YYEEEE. J gave up 3 bases and V 0 bases, and 3 bases lay outside the gene matches. The CDR3 spans 16 residues. This chain's CDR3 is CASSLGLAVDTGELFF. In nucleotides, the CDR3 is TGTGCCAGCAGCTTGGGACTAGCGGTAGACACCGGGGAGCTGTTTTTT.

CDR3: CAWSVELTDTQYF. The CDR3 DNA reads TGTGCCTGGAGTGTAGAGTTGACAGATACGCAGTATTTT. The chain employs TRBV30 and TRBJ2-3, with no clear D. The CDR3 covers 13 residues. V was shortened by 0 bases and J by 3 bases, with 7 bases between the two germline ends. CDR1 GTSNPN and CDR2 SVGIG come from the germline V gene (reference sequence).